The TCR beta chain under discussion was sequenced for a study of regulatory T cells in long-lasting Graves disease. The germline V and J ends were trimmed by 3 bases and 1 base, with 17 bases remaining between them. The germline V gene has CDR1 KGHDR and CDR2 SFDVKD. The CDR3 consists of 17 residues. Time point: newly diagnosed GD, antithyroid drugs for less than 3 months. PBMCs provided the RNA from which the TCR library was made. According to the study, TCR beta libraries were built with iRepertoire HTBI primers and CDR3-region Arm-PCR. TCRdb analysed the multiplex PCR reads with MiXCR anew, one entry per CDR3 protein. This sample has some 450,000 distinct CDR3 sequences, with about 15% found just once. This clonotype was counted ten times or more. In addition, the sample was reused for a study of T cells in Graves' hyperthyroidism and ophthalmopathy. That report adds: The study defined stable Graves' hyperthyroidism as no ophthalmopathy progression within 18 months.

The clonotype comes from a woman aged 30 to 39 with Graves disease. The sequencing used peripheral blood mononuclear cells (PBMCs), collected at new diagnosis, from a patient treated with antithyroid drugs. The chain employs TRBV24-1 and TRBJ1-1; D may be TRBD1 (5 bases). CDR3: CATSDGDSGRGNTEAFF. CDR3 nucleotide sequence: TGTGCCACCAGTGATGGGGACTCTGGGCGGGGGAACACTGAAGCTTTCTTT.